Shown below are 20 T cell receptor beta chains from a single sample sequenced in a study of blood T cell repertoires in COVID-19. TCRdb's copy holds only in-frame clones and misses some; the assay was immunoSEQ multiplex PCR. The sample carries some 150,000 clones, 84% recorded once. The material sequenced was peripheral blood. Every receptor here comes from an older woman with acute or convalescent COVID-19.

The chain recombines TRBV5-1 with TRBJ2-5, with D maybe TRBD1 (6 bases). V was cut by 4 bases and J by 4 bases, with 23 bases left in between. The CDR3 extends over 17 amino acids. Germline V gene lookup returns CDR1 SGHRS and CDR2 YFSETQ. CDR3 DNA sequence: TGCGCCAGCAGCGTCAACTACAGGGTAGGGCCCAGAGAGACCCAGTACTTC. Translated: CASSVNYRVGPRETQYF.

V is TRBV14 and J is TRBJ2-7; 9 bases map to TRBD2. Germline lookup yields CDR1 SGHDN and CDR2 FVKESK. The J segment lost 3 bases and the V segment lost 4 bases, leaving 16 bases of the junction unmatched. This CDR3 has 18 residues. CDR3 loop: CASSPLGSGRFLFYEQYF. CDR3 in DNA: TGTGCCAGCAGCCCACTCGGGAGCGGGAGGTTCCTGTTCTACGAGCAGTACTTC.

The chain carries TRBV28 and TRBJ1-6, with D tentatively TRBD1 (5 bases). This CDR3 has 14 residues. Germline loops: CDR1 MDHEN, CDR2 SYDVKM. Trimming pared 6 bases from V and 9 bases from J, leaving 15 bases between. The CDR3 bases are TGTGCCAGCAGGAACCAGGGCAGTGGTTCACCCCTCCACTTT. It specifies CASRNQGSGSPLHF.

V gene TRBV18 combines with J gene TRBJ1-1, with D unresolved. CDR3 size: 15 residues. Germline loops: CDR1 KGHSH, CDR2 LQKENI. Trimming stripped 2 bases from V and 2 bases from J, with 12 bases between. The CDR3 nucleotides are TGTGCCAGCTCACCAGAGGCACCCGCCAACACTGAAGCTTTCTTT. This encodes CASSPEAPANTEAFF.

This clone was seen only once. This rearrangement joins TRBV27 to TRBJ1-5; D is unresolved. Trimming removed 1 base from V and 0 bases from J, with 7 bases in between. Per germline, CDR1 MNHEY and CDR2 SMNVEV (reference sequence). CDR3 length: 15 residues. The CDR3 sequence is CASSLFPYSNQPQHF. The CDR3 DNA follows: TGTGCCAGCAGTTTATTCCCGTATAGCAATCAGCCCCAGCATTTT.

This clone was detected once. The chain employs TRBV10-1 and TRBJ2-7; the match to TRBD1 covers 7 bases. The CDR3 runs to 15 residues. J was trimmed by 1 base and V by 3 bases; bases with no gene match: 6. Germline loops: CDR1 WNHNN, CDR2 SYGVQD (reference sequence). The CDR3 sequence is CASSERGRRSYEQYF. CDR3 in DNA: TGCGCCAGCAGTGAAAGGGGGCGAAGGTCCTACGAGCAGTACTTC.

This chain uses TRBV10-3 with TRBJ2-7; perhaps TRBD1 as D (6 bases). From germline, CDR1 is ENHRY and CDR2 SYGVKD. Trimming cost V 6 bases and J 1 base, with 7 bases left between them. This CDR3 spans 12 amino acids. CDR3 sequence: CAISGQSYEQYF. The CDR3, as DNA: TGTGCCATCAGCGGACAGTCCTACGAGCAGTACTTC.

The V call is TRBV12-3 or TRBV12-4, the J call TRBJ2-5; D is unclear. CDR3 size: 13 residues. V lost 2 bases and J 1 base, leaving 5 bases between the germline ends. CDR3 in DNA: TGTGCCAGCAGTTTACGGTCCCAAGAGACCCAGTACTTC. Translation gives CASSLRSQETQYF.

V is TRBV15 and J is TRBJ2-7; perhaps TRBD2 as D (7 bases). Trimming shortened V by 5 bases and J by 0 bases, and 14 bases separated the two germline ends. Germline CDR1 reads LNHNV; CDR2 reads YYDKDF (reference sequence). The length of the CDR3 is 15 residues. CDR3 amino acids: CATSLGRGSSYEQYF. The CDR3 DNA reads TGTGCCACCAGCCTAGGGAGGGGGAGCTCCTACGAGCAGTACTTC.

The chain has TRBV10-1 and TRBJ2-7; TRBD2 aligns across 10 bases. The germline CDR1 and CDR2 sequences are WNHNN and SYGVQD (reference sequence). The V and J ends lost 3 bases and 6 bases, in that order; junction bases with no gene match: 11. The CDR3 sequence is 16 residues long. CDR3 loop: CASSESSGSIKGEQYF. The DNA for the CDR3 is TGCGCCAGCAGTGAATCTAGCGGGAGCATTAAGGGCGAGCAGTACTTC.

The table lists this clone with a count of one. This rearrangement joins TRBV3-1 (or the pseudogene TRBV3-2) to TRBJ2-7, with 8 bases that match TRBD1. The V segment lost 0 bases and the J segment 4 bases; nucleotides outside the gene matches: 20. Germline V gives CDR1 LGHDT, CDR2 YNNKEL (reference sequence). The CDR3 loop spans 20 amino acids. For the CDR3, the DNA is TGTGCCAGCAGCCAAGAGTCCTGGGGAAGACTCGGGACAGGAGTTTACGAGCAGTACTTC. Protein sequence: CASSQESWGRLGTGVYEQYF.

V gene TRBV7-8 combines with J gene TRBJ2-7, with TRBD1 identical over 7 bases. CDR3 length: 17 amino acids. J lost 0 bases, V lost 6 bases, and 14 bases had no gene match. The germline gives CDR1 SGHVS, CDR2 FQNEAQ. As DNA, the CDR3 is TGTGCCAGCAGACCTACCTCCGGGACAGCTCGCTCCTACGAGCAGTACTTC. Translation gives CASRPTSGTARSYEQYF.

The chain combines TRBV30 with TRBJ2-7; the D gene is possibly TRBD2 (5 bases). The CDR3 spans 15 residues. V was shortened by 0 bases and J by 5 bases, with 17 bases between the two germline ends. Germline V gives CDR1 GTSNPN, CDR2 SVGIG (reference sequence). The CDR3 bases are TGTGCCTGGAGTGTAGCCGTGGCGAGGGTTGACGAGCAGTACTTC. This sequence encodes CAWSVAVARVDEQYF.

The CDR3 DNA reads TGTGCCAGCTCACCAGTATCGAGAGACGGGGAGCTGTTTTTT. Amino acids: CASSPVSRDGELFF. The V call is TRBV18, the J call TRBJ2-2; D not certain. In germline, CDR1 is KGHSH, CDR2 LQKENI. V was cut by 2 bases and J by 7 bases, with 11 bases left in between. This CDR3 is 14 amino acids long.

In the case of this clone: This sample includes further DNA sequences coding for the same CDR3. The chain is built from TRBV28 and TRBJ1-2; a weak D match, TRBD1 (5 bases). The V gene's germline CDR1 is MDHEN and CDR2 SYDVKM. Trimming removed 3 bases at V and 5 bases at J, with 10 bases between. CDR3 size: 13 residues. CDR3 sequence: CASSLGGTYGYTF. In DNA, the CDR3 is TGTGCCAGCAGTTTGGGAGGGACTTATGGCTACACCTTC.

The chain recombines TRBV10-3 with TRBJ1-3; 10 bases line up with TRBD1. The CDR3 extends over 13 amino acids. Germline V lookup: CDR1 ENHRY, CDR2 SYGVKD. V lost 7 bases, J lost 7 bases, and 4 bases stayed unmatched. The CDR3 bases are TGTGCCATCACGATGGGACAGGGGAACACCATATATTTT. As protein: CAITMGQGNTIYF.

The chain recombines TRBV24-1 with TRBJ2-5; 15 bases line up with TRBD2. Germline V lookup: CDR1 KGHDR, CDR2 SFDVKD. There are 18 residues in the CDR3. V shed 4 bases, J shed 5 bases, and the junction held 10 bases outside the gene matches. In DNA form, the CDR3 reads TGTGCCACCAGTGACGGACTAGCGGGAGGGCCGGGGGCGGAGACCCAGTACTTC. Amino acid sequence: CATSDGLAGGPGAETQYF.

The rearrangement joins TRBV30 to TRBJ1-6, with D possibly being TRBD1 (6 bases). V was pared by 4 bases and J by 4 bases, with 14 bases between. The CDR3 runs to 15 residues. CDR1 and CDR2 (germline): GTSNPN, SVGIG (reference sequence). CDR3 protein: CAWMPAQGYNSPLHF. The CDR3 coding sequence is TGTGCCTGGATGCCCGCTCAGGGGTATAATTCACCCCTCCACTTT.

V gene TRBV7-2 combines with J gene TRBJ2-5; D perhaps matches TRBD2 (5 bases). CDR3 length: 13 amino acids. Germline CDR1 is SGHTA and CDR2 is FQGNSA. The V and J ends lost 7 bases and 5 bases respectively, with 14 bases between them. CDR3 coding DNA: TGTGCCAGCACCCAGCCGGAGGCGGAGACCCAGTACTTC. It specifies CASTQPEAETQYF.

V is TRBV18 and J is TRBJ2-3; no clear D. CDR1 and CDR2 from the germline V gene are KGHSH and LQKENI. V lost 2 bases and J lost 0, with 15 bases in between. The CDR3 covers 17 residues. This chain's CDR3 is CASSPSMGPQSTDTQYF. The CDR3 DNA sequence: TGTGCCAGCTCACCAAGTATGGGCCCTCAGAGCACAGATACGCAGTATTTT.